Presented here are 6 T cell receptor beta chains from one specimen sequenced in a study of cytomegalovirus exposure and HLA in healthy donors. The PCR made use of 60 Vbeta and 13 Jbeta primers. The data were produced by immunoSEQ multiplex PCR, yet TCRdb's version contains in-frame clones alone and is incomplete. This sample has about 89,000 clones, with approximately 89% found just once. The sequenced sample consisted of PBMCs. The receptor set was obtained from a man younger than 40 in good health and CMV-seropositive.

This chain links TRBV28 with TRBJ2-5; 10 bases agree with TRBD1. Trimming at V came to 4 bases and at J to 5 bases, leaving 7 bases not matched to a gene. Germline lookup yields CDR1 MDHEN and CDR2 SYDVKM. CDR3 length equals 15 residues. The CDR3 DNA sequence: TGTGCCAGCAGTTCTCGGACAGGGGGTCGGGAGACCCAGTACTTC. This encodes CASSSRTGGRETQYF.

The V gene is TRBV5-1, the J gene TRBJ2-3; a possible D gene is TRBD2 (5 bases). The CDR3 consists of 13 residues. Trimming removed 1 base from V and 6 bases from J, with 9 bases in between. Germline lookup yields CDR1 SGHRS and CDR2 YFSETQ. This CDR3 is CASSLRTQDTQYF. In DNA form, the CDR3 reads TGCGCCAGCAGCTTGAGGACTCAGGATACGCAGTATTTT.

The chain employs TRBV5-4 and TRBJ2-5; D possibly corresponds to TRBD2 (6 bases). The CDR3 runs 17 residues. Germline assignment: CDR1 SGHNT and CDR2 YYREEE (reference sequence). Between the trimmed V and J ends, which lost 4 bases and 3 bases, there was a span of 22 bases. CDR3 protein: CASSGKGGGAAKETQYF. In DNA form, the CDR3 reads TGTGCCAGCAGCGGCAAGGGAGGCGGGGCAGCCAAAGAGACCCAGTACTTC.

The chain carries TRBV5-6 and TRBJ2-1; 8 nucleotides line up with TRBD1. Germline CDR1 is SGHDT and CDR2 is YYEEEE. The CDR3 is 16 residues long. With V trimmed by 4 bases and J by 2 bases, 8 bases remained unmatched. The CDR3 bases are TGTGCCAGCAGCCCAGGACAGGGAATCACCTACAATGAGCAGTTCTTC. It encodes CASSPGQGITYNEQFF.

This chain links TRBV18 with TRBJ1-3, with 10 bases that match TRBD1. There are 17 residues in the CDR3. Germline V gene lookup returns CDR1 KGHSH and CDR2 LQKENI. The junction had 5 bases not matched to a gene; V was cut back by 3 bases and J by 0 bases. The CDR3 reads CASSPNGQGVSGNTIYF. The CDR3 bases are TGTGCCAGCTCACCTAATGGACAGGGGGTCTCTGGAAACACCATATATTTT.

CDR3 region: CASSRDREFGNEQFF. CDR3 DNA sequence: TGTGCCAGCAGTAGGGACAGGGAGTTTGGCAATGAGCAGTTCTTC. V gene TRBV6-6 combines with J gene TRBJ2-1, with TRBD1 matching over 9 bases. Germline CDR1 MNHNY, CDR2 SVGAGI (reference sequence). J was trimmed by 6 bases and V by 5 bases; bases with no gene match: 8. The CDR3 runs to 15 residues.